The clone carrying this T cell receptor beta chain has more than one count but fewer than ten. Its specificity is not known. The protocol attached unique molecular identifiers to individual cDNA molecules. TCRdb re-analysed the 5' RACE reads in MiXCR, keeping a single row per CDR3 protein. The sample shows approximately 97,000 distinct CDR3 sequences, about 11% of them seen only once. V trimming: 4 bases; J trimming: 6 bases; junction bases outside the gene matches: 11. This CDR3 has 16 amino acids. The data originate from a study of early T cells in non-severe SARS-CoV-2 infection. Study details: Sequencing was performed on bulk RNA from unsorted whole blood, leaving chains unpaired.

Study outcomes and limitations: CD4 and private specificities were missed by VDJdb matching, which favored anti-spike CD8 responses.

V usage is TRBV12-3 or TRBV12-4 and J usage is TRBJ1-2, with 10 nucleotides matching TRBD1. The source of this sequence is an adult who was a healthcare worker with PCR-confirmed SARS-CoV-2 infection or an uninfected control (not recorded which). The sequencing here drew on whole blood, taken at baseline. The CDR3 sequence is CASSSPGTGVPNGYTF. CDR3 sequence (DNA): TGTGCCAGCAGTTCCCCCGGGACAGGGGTACCCAATGGCTACACCTTC.